This T cell receptor (beta chain) was obtained from a study of CD8 T cells in Susac syndrome. General study points: Individuals included in the TCR sequencing and HLA analysis were acknowledged by the study to be relatively few in number.

Concerning this clonotype: What it binds is unknown.

With 2 bases removed from V and 2 bases from J, the gap between germline ends came to 6 bases. From germline, CDR1 is SGHTA and CDR2 FQGNSA. This CDR3 comprises 13 residues. After extraction with the RNeasy kit, about 0.5 to 1 ug of the RNA was reverse transcribed using random hexamers. Using its own MiXCR run on the immunoSEQ multiplex PCR reads, TCRdb lists one record per CDR3 protein. The sample records 90,000 to 110,000 distinct CDR3 sequences, roughly 96% being singletons. Input material: CD4+ T cells from PBMCs. This clonotype originated in a human donor in good health. V gene TRBV7-2 combines with J gene TRBJ2-5, with D unclear. The CDR3 region is CASSLSGQETQYF. The CDR3 DNA reads as TGTGCCAGCAGCTTAAGTGGGCAAGAGACCCAGTACTTC.